This entry lists 17 T cell receptor beta chains sequenced from one sample in a study of T cell responses to AZD1222 COVID-19 vaccine. Sequenced by immunoSEQ multiplex PCR; TCRdb stores in-frame clones only, minus some. In the table there are approximately 120,000 clones, more than 70% of which are singletons. Sequencing was performed on peripheral blood, taken 28 days after the second AZD1222 dose. Receptors were obtained from an adult who received the AZD1222 COVID-19 vaccine.

Here the CDR3 DNA reads TGCAGCGGGGACAGGGGGCCGATATCTGAAGCTTTCTTT. Translation: CSGDRGPISEAFF. This chain joins TRBV29-1 and TRBJ1-1; 12 positions agree with TRBD1. This CDR3 is built from 13 residues. The ends lost 7 bases at V and 6 bases at J; junction bases unmatched: 6. Germline CDR1 and CDR2: SQVTM and ANQGSEA.

This clone was picked up a small number of times. The chain carries TRBV7-2 and TRBJ2-1, with 8 positions matching TRBD1. The CDR3 extends over 15 amino acids. CDR1 and CDR2 from the germline V gene are SGHTA and FQGNSA. V dropped 3 bases and J dropped 4; count of bases not matched to a gene: 5. DNA for the CDR3: TGTGCCAGCAGCTTTCGGGACAGGCGATACAATGAGCAGTTCTTC. It specifies CASSFRDRRYNEQFF.

V is TRBV15 and J is TRBJ2-1; 8 bases are a match to TRBD2. The V gene end was trimmed by 5 bases and the J gene end by 7 bases; junction bases not matched to a gene: 10. This CDR3 is 15 amino acids long. The germline gives CDR1 LNHNV, CDR2 YYDKDF (reference sequence). The CDR3 sequence: CATSRSGTSANEQFF. The CDR3 DNA sequence: TGTGCCACCAGCCGCTCCGGGACTAGTGCTAATGAGCAGTTCTTC. Together with reference TRBV15 and TRBJ2-1, the CDR3 gives the full variable domain: DAMVIQNPRYQVTQFGKPVTLSCSQTLNHNVMYWYQQKSSQAPKLLFHYYDKDFNNEADTPDNFQSRRPNTSFCFLDIRSPGLGDTAMYLCATSRSGTSANEQFFGPGTRLTVL.

The genes are TRBV7-2 and TRBJ2-3; D is possibly TRBD1 or TRBD2 (5 bases each). This CDR3 has 15 residues. V was clipped by 5 bases and J by 1 base, with 13 bases between them. Germline V gene lookup returns CDR1 SGHTA and CDR2 FQGNSA. CDR3 nucleotide sequence: TGTGCCAGCAGCGCCCGGGGACCTGGCACAGATACGCAGTATTTT. Amino acids: CASSARGPGTDTQYF.

The chain joins TRBV5-6 to TRBJ1-4; TRBD1 is a possible D gene (5 bases). V was shortened by 3 bases and J by 6 bases, with 27 bases between the two germline ends. The CDR3 extends over 19 amino acids. Per germline, CDR1 SGHDT and CDR2 YYEEEE. The CDR3 is CASSSQRRQGGIRDEKLFF. The CDR3 coding sequence is TGTGCCAGCAGCTCTCAACGGCGGCAGGGAGGGATTCGAGATGAAAAACTGTTTTTT.

This chain uses TRBV7-9 with TRBJ1-3, with 7 bases aligning to TRBD1. This CDR3 contains 15 residues. Germline CDR1 reads SEHNR; CDR2 reads FQNEAQ (reference sequence). V gave up 3 bases and J gave up 0 bases; unmatched junction bases: 2. This CDR3 reads CASSFTGVSGNTIYF. DNA for the CDR3: TGTGCCAGCAGCTTTACAGGGGTCTCTGGAAACACCATATATTTT.

This clone was observed a handful of times. This chain uses TRBV6-5 with TRBJ1-5, with 7 nucleotides matching TRBD1. This CDR3 has 15 residues. Germline loops: CDR1 MNHEY, CDR2 SVGAGI. J gave up 9 bases and V 5 bases, and 13 bases lay outside the gene matches. The CDR3 sequence: CASSLQGTLGGPQHF. CDR3 nucleotides: TGTGCCAGCAGTCTACAGGGGACTTTAGGGGGGCCCCAGCATTTT.

In its sample, this clone was seen a few times. The chain recombines TRBV11-2 with TRBJ2-5, with 11 bases aligning to TRBD2. The CDR3 is made up of 15 amino acids. Trimming removed 6 bases from V and 2 bases from J; junction bases left unmatched: 5. Germline V gene sequence: CDR1 SGHAT, CDR2 FQNNGV. In nucleotides, the CDR3 is TGTGCCAGCAGGGGGACTAGCGGAAAACAAGAGACCCAGTACTTC. Translation: CASRGTSGKQETQYF.

The chain combines TRBV4-3 with TRBJ1-3, with a weak D call TRBD1 (5 bases). From germline, CDR1 is LGHNA and CDR2 YSLEER. The CDR3 is 18 amino acids. With 0 bases removed from V and 2 bases from J, the gap between germline ends came to 17 bases. The CDR3, as DNA: TGCGCCAGCAGCCAAGATTCTTCGTCAGGGCAGACTGGAAACACCATATATTTT. Amino acid sequence: CASSQDSSSGQTGNTIYF.

The gene calls are TRBV28 and TRBJ1-3; D call uncertain. Deletions cut 7 bases from V and 3 bases from J, with 13 bases between. The germline V gene has CDR1 MDHEN and CDR2 SYDVKM. This CDR3 has 14 amino acids. CDR3 nucleotides: TGTGCCAGCATCTCCCGGCAAATTGGAAACACCATATATTTT. Translating it yields CASISRQIGNTIYF.

The rearrangement uses TRBV6-2 or TRBV6-3 and TRBJ1-1; D might be TRBD1 (6 bases). V shed 6 bases and J shed 4 bases, with 12 bases lying between them. Germline V gene data show CDR1 as MNHEY and CDR2 as SVGEGT. The CDR3 length is 13 residues. The CDR3 loop reads CASSLGGVTEAFF. The CDR3 DNA follows: TGTGCCAGCAGCCTGGGGGGCGTCACTGAAGCTTTCTTT.

V usage is TRBV30 and J usage is TRBJ2-5; D possibly matches TRBD1 or TRBD2 (5 bases each). Germline assignment: CDR1 GTSNPN and CDR2 SVGIG (reference sequence). There are 14 residues in the CDR3. Trimming stripped 5 bases from V and 5 bases from J, with 18 bases between. In DNA, the CDR3 is TGTGCCTGGGACGAGCGAGGGGTGGGGGAGACCCAGTACTTC. Its protein product is CAWDERGVGETQYF.

This clone was detected once. The chain has TRBV13 and TRBJ2-5; 12 bases line up with TRBD2. The V and J ends lost 5 bases and 3 bases, in that order; junction bases with no gene match: 4. The CDR3 has 15 residues. Germline-derived CDR1 and CDR2 are PRHDT and FYEKMQ (reference sequence). CDR3: CASSTRTSGKETQYF. DNA of the CDR3: TGTGCCAGCAGCACCCGGACTAGCGGGAAAGAGACCCAGTACTTC.

This clone was seen more than once but under ten times. The gene calls are TRBV11-2 and TRBJ1-1, with TRBD1 identical over 8 bases. V was clipped by 5 bases and J by 3 bases; unmatched bases: 17. The CDR3 extends over 18 amino acids. Germline V lookup: CDR1 SGHAT, CDR2 FQNNGV. CDR3: CASSPSRGRGRPHTEAFF. The CDR3 DNA sequence: TGTGCCAGCAGCCCATCGAGGGGCAGGGGGCGGCCTCACACTGAAGCTTTCTTT. The full variable domain, completed using reference TRBV11-2 and TRBJ1-1, is EAGVAQSPRYKIIEKRQSVAFWCNPISGHATLYWYQQILGQGPKLLIQFQNNGVVDDSQLPKDRFSAERLKGVDSTLKIQPAKLEDSAVYLCASSPSRGRGRPHTEAFFGQGTRLTVV.

CDR3 coding DNA: TGTGCCAGCAGTGAAATACAGGACAATCAGCCCCAGCATTTT. Encoded protein: CASSEIQDNQPQHF. V is TRBV2 and J is TRBJ1-5; D possibly corresponds to TRBD1 (5 bases). V lost 2 bases and J lost 3, with 8 bases in between. Looked up from germline, CDR1 is SNHLY and CDR2 is FYNNEI. This CDR3 contains 14 residues.

This clone occurred a few times. The chain recombines TRBV18 with TRBJ1-1, with no clear D. Trimming stripped 0 bases from V and 6 bases from J, with 14 bases between. Germline V gives CDR1 KGHSH, CDR2 LQKENI. The CDR3 runs to 15 residues. The CDR3 is CASSPPRGKRPEAFF. Here the CDR3 DNA reads TGTGCCAGCTCACCACCCCGCGGGAAACGGCCTGAAGCTTTCTTT.

In its sample, this clone was seen many times. Other DNA variants within this sample encode the same CDR3. This sequence joins TRBV10-3 and TRBJ2-7, with D unresolved. CDR3 length equals 12 residues. Looked up from germline, CDR1 is ENHRY and CDR2 is SYGVKD. V was shortened by 3 bases and J by 0 bases, with 3 bases between the two germline ends. The CDR3 loop reads CAISDSSYEQYF. As DNA, the CDR3 is TGTGCCATCAGTGATTCCTCCTACGAGCAGTACTTC.